Sequencing of this T cell receptor (beta chain) was carried out in a study of blood T cell repertoires in COVID-19. Overall study context: From the United States, Italy and Spain came samples of acute and convalescent COVID-19. From T cells, B-cell-depleted T cells, or PBMCs came the material, which was cDNA or gDNA.

There are 16 residues in the CDR3. The germline V gene encodes CDR1 SGHNT and CDR2 YENEEA. V lost 6 bases to trimming and J lost 6 bases; unmatched junction nucleotides: 17. Sequenced by immunoSEQ multiplex PCR; TCRdb stores in-frame clones only, minus some. The sample shows 150,000 to 200,000 clones, 70% to 90% of them seen only once. The TCR sequence derives from a man aged 35 to 55 with active or convalescent COVID-19. The chain links TRBV11-3 to TRBJ2-7, with 7 positions matching TRBD1. Material: peripheral blood. The CDR3 loop reads CASSSTGTVTTLEQYF. The CDR3 DNA sequence: TGTGCCAGCAGTTCAACCGGGACAGTAACCACCCTCGAGCAGTACTTC. The whole variable domain, remainder taken from reference TRBV11-3 and TRBJ2-7, is EAGVVQSPRYKIIEKKQPVAFWCNPISGHNTLYWYLQNLGQGPELLIRYENEEAVDDSQLPKDRFSAERLKGVDSTLKIQPAELGDSAVYLCASSSTGTVTTLEQYFGPGTRLTVT.